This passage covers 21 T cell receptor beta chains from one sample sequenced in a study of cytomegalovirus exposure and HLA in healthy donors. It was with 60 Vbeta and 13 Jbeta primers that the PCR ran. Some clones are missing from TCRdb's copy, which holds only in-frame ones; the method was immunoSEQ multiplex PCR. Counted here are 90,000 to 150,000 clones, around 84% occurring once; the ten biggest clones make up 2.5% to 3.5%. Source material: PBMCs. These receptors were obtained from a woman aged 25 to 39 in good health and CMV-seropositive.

CDR3: CASSPGTVNTEAFF. The DNA of the CDR3 is TGTGCCAGCAGCCCCGGGACAGTGAACACTGAAGCTTTCTTT. The chain joins TRBV5-6 to TRBJ1-1, with 7 nucleotides matching TRBD1. This CDR3 spans 14 amino acids. V lost 4 bases to trimming and J lost 0 bases; unmatched junction nucleotides: 3. In germline, CDR1 is SGHDT, CDR2 YYEEEE.

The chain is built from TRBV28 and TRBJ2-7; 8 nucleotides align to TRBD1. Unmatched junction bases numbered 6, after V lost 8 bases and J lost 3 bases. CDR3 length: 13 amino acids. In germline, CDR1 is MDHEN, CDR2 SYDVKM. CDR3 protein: CASYGTGRYEQYF. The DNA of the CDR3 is TGTGCCAGCTACGGGACAGGACGCTACGAGCAGTACTTC.

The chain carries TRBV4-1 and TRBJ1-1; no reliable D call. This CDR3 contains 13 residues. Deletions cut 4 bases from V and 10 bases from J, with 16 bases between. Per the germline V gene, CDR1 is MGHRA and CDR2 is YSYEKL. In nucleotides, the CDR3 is TGCGCCAGCAGCCCCCAACTCCAACGGGGAGCTTTCTTT. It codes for CASSPQLQRGAFF.

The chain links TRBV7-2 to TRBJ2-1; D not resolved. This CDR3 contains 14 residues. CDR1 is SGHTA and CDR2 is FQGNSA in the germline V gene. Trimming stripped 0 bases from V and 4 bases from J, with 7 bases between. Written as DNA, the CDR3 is TGTGCCAGCAGCTTAGCTATCGGGTACAATGAGCAGTTCTTC. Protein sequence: CASSLAIGYNEQFF.

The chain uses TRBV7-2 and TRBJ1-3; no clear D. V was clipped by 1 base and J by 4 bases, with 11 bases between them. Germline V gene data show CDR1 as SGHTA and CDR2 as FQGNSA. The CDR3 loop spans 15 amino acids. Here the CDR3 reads CASSLEAGSGNTIYF. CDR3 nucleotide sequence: TGTGCCAGCAGCTTAGAGGCGGGTTCAGGAAACACCATATATTTT.

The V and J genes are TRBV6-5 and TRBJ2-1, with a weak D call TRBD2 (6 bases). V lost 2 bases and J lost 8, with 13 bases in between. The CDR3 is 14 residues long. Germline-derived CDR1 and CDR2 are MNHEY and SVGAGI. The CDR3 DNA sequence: TGTGCCAGCAGTTACGGCCCTAGCGTACATGAGCAGTTCTTC. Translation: CASSYGPSVHEQFF.

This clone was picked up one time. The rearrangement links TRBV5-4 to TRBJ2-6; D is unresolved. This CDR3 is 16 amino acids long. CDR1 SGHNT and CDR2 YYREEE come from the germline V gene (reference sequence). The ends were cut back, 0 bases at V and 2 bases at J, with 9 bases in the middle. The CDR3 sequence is CASSLEAGTGANVLTF. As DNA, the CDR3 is TGTGCCAGCAGCTTGGAGGCAGGAACTGGGGCCAACGTCCTGACTTTC.

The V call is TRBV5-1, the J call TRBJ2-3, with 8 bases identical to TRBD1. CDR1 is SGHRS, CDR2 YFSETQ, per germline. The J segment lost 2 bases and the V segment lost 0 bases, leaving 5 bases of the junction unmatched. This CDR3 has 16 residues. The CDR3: CASSLGGQGSTDTQYF. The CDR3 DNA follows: TGCGCCAGCAGCTTGGGTGGACAGGGATCCACAGATACGCAGTATTTT.

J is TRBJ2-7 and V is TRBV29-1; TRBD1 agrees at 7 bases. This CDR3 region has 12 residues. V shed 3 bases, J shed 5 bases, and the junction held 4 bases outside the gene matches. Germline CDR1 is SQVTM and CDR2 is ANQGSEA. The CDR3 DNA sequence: TGCAGCGTTGACAGGGGGATCAACGAGCAGTACTTC. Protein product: CSVDRGINEQYF.

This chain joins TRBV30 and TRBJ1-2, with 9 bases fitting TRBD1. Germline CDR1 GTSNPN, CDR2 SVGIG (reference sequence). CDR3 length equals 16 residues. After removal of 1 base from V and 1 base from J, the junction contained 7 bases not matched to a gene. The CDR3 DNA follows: TGTGCCTGGAGTGCGGGACAGGGTGGGGGTAACTATGGCTACACCTTC. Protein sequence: CAWSAGQGGGNYGYTF.

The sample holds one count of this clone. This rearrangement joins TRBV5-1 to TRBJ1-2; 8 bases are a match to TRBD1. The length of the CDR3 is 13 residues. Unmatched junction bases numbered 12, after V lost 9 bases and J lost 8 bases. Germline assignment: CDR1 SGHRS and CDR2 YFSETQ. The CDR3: CATSSQGAQGYTF. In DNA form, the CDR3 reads TGCGCCACCTCTTCCCAGGGGGCTCAAGGCTACACCTTC. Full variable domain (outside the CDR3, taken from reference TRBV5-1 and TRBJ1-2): KAGVTQTPRYLIKTRGQQVTLSCSPISGHRSVSWYQQTPGQGLQFLFEYFSETQRNKGNFPGRFSGRQFSNSRSEMNVSTLELGDSALYLCATSSQGAQGYTFGSGTRLTVV.

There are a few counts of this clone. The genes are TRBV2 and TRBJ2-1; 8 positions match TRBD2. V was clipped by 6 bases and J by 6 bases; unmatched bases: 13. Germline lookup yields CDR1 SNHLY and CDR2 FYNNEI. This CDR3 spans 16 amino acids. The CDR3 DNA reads TGTGCCAGCAGCCCCGGGGGGTGGCGGGGGGTCAATGAGCAGTTCTTC. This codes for CASSPGGWRGVNEQFF.

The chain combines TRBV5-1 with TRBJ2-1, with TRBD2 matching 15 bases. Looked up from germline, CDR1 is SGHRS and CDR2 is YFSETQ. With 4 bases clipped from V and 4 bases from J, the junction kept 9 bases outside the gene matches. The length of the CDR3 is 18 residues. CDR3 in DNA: TGCGCCAGCAGCCCCGGACTAGCGGGGGGGCAAGCTTACAATGAGCAGTTCTTC. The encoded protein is CASSPGLAGGQAYNEQFF.

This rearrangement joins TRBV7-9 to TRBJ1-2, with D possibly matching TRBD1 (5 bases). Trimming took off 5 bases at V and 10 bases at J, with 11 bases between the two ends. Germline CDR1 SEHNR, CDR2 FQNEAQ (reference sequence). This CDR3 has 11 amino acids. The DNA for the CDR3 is TGTGCCAGCAGCGCGACAGAGATCTACACCTTC. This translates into CASSATEIYTF.

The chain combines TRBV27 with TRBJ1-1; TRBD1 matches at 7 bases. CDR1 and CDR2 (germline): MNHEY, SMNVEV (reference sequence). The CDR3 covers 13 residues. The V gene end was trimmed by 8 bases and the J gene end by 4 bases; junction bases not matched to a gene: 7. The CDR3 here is CASQYAGGTEAFF. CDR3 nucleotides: TGTGCCAGCCAATACGCAGGGGGCACTGAAGCTTTCTTT.

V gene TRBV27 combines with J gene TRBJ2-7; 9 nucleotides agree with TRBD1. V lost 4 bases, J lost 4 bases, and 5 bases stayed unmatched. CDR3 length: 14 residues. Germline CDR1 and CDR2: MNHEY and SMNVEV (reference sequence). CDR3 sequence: CASSSRTGAYEQYF. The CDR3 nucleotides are TGTGCCAGCAGTTCGAGGACAGGGGCTTACGAGCAGTACTTC.

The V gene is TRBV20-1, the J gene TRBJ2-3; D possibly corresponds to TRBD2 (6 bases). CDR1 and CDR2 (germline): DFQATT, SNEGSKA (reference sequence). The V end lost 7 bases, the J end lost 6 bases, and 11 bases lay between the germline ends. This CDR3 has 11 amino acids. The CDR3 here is CSDSTRDTQYF. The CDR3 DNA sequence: TGCAGTGACTCGACTAGGGATACGCAGTATTTT.

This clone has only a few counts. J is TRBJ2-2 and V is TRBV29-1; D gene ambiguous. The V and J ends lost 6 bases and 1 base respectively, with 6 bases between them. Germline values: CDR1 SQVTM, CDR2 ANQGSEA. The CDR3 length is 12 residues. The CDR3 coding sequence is TGCAGCGTCAGACAGAACACCGGGGAGCTGTTTTTT. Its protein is CSVRQNTGELFF.

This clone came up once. DNA for the CDR3: TGTGCCAGCAGCGTAGGGGGGGGGCGGGAGACCCAGTACTTC. Translating it yields CASSVGGGRETQYF. The V call is TRBV9, the J call TRBJ2-5; tentative D call: TRBD2 (7 bases). CDR3 size: 14 residues. Trimming shortened V by 0 bases and J by 5 bases, and 11 bases separated the two germline ends. Germline loops: CDR1 SGDLS, CDR2 YYNGEE.

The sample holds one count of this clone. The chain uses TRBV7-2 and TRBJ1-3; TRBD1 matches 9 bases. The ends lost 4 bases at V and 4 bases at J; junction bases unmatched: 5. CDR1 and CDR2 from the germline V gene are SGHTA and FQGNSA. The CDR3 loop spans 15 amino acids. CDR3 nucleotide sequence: TGTGCCAGCAGCTCCCGGACAGGGGCGGGAAACACCATATATTTT. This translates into CASSSRTGAGNTIYF.

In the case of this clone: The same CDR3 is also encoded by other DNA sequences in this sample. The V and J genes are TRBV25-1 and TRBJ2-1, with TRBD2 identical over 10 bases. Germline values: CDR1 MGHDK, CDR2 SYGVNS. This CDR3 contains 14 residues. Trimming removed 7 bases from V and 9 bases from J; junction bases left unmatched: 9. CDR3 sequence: CASTATSGVAEQFF. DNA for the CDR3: TGTGCCAGCACCGCAACTAGCGGGGTGGCTGAGCAGTTCTTC. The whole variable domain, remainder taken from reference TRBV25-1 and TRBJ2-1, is EADIYQTPRYLVIGTGKKITLECSQTMGHDKMYWYQQDPGMELHLIHYSYGVNSTEKGDLSSESTVSRIRTEHFPLTLESARPSHTSQYLCASTATSGVAEQFFGPGTRLTVL.